This T cell receptor (beta chain) was identified during a study of somatic mutations in cytotoxic T cells in rheumatoid arthritis. Study-wide background: Including V beta1+ cells that were sequenced for TCRB, some T-cell populations stained with V beta antibodies were flow-sorted at nearly 100% purity.

With regard to this clone: The junction departs from germline at one end; a sequencing error may be responsible.

Positive selection using magnetic beads isolated the CD4+ and CD8+ cells (purity was checked by flow cytometry). TCRdb's table, derived via immunoSEQ multiplex PCR, lists solely in-frame clones and lacks some. The sample holds several thousand clones, 60% seen once. The sample taken for sequencing was CD8+ T cells sorted from blood. The clonotype comes from a woman aged 40 to 50 in good health.

CDR3 sequence reads: CASSSGTGYEQYF. The CDR3 nucleotides read TGTGCTAGCAGCTCGGGGACTGGCTACGAGCAGTACTTC. This chain connects TRBV7-7 to TRBJ2-7, with a possible D match to TRBD2 (6 bases). CDR3 length: 13 residues. Germline lookup yields CDR1 SSHAT and CDR2 FNYEAQ (reference sequence).